This is a list of T cell receptor beta chains from one sample in a study of shared clonotypes between healthy human individuals. Data came from immunoSEQ multiplex PCR; TCRdb stores just in-frame clones and leaves some out. The sample has some 2,500,000 clones, 85% to 95% seen once. The specimen was naive CD4+ T cells from PBMCs. The source of these receptors is a young man in good health. Some clones in this sample may be carry-over from other donors' samples. Each CDR3 is given with its conserved first and last residue. A D gene is named only where the DNA matches it firmly. Size tells how often a clone was seen (once, few, many) or the class of an expanded clone, and some rows leave it out.

j_call	clone_size	cdr3_length	v_call	d_call	cdr3_aa	cdr3_nt
TRBJ2-7	.	16	TRBV5-1	TRBD2	CASSWILSGSSYEQYF	TGCGCCAGCAGCTGGATACTAAGCGGGAGCTCCTACGAGCAGTACTTC
TRBJ2-7	.	16	TRBV11-3	TRBD2	CASSLGGGDYPYEQYF	TGTGCCAGCAGCTTGGGTGGAGGGGACTACCCCTACGAGCAGTACTTC
TRBJ2-1	.	14	TRBV5-1	.	CASSLIPPGKEQFF	TGCGCCAGCAGCTTAATCCCTCCGGGGAAGGAGCAGTTCTTC
TRBJ1-4	.	14	TRBV19	.	CASSRRATNEKLFF	TGTGCCAGTAGTCGCCGGGCAACTAATGAAAAACTGTTTTTT
TRBJ2-3	.	14	TRBV4-1	TRBD2	CASSQVLVAGGLYF	TGCGCCAGCAGCCAAGTTCTCGTAGCGGGAGGTCTATATTTT
TRBJ2-3	.	18	TRBV2	TRBD2	CASSEETSGSTSTDTQYF	TGTGCCAGCAGTGAGGAGACTAGCGGGTCTACTAGCACAGATACGCAGTATTTT
TRBJ1-5	.	14	TRBV5-6	.	CASSSWRYNQPQHF	TGTGCCAGCAGCTCCTGGAGGTACAATCAGCCCCAGCATTTT
TRBJ1-5	once	12	TRBV6-6	.	CASSSGHQPQHF	TGTGCCAGCAGTTCGGGACATCAGCCCCAGCATTTT
TRBJ1-1	once	15	TRBV6-1	.	CASSVRGYGDAEAFF	TGTGCCAGCAGTGTTAGGGGTTATGGGGACGCTGAAGCTTTCTTT
TRBJ2-2	.	14	TRBV5-1	TRBD2	CASSHSGGAGELFF	TGCGCCAGCAGCCATAGCGGGGGGGCCGGGGAGCTGTTTTTT
TRBJ2-3	.	16	TRBV2	TRBD2	CASSWIGREGGDTQYF	TGTGCCAGCAGCTGGATTGGGCGGGAGGGAGGAGATACGCAGTATTTT